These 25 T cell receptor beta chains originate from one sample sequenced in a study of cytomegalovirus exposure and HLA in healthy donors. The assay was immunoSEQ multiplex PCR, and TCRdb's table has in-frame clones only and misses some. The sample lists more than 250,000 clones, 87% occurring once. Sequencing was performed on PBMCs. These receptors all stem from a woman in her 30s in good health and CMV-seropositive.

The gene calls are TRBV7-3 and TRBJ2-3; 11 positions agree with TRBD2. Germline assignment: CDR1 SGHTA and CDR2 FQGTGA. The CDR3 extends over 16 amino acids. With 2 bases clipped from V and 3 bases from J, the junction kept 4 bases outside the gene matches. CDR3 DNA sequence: TGTGCCAGCAGCTTACGGCTAGCGGGGGGTACAGATACGCAGTATTTT. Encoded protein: CASSLRLAGGTDTQYF. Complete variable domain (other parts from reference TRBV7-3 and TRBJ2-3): GAGVSQTPSNKVTEKGKYVELRCDPISGHTALYWYRQSLGQGPEFLIYFQGTGAADDSGLPNDRFFAVRPEGSVSTLKIQRTERGDSAVYLCASSLRLAGGTDTQYFGPGTRLTVL.

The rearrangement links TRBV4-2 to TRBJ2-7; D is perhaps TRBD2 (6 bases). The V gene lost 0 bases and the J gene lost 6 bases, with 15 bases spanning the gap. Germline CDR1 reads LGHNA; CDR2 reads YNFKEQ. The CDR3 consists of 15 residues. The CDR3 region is CASSQEGRAGREQYF. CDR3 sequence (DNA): TGTGCCAGCAGCCAAGAGGGCAGGGCGGGGCGCGAGCAGTACTTC.

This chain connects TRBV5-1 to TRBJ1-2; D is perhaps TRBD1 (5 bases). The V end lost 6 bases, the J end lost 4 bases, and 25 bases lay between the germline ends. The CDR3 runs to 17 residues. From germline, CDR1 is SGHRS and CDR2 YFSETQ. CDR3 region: CASTRGEGQGNFYGYTF. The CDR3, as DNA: TGCGCCAGCACCAGAGGAGAGGGGCAGGGAAACTTCTATGGCTACACCTTC.

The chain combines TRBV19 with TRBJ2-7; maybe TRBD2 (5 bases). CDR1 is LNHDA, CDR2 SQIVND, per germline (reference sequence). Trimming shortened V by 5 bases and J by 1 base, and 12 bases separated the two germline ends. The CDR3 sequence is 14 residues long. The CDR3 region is CASSVGWESYEQYF. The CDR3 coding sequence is TGTGCCAGTAGTGTAGGTTGGGAGTCCTACGAGCAGTACTTC.

The CDR3 loop reads CASSKSLGRETYNEQFF. CDR3 DNA sequence: TGTGCCAGCAGCAAATCTTTGGGGCGGGAGACCTACAATGAGCAGTTCTTC. The V and J genes are TRBV21-1 and TRBJ2-1; the D segment call TRBD2 is taken from the table without a DNA check. TRBV21-1 is termed a pseudogene. The CDR3 sequence is 17 residues long.

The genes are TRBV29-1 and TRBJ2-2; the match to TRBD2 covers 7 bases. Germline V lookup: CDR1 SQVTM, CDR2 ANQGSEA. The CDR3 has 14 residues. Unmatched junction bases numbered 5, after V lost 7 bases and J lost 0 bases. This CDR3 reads CSARLAANTGELFF. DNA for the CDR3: TGCAGCGCACGACTAGCCGCGAACACCGGGGAGCTGTTTTTT.

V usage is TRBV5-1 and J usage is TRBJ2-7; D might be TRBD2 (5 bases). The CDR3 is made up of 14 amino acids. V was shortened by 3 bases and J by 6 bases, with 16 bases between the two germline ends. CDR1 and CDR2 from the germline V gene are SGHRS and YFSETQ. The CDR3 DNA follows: TGCGCCAGCAGCTCCAGGAACGAGGGCTCCGAGCAGTACTTC. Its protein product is CASSSRNEGSEQYF.

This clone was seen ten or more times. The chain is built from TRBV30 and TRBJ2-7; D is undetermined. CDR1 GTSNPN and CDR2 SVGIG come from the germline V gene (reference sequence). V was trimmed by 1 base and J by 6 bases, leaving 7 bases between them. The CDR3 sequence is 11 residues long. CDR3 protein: CAWSEVREQYF. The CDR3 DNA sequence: TGTGCCTGGAGTGAAGTGCGCGAGCAGTACTTC.

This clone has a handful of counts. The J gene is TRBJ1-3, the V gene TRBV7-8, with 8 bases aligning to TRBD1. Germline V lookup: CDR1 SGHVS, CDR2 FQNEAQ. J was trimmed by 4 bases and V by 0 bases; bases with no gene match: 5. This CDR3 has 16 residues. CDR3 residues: CASSLARTGTGNTIYF. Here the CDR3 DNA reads TGTGCCAGCAGCTTAGCCCGGACAGGGACGGGAAACACCATATATTTT.

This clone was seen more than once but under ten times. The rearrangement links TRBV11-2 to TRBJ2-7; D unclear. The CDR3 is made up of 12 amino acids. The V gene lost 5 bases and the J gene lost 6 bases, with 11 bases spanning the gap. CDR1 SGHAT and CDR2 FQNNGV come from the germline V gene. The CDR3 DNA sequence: TGTGCCAGCAGCCAAACTTCAGCCGAGCAGTACTTC. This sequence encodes CASSQTSAEQYF.

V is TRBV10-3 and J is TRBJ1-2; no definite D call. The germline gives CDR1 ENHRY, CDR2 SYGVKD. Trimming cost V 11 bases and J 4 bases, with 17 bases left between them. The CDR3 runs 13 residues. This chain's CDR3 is CAVKYSGGYGYTF. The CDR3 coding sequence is TGTGCCGTCAAGTATTCAGGCGGCTATGGCTACACCTTC.

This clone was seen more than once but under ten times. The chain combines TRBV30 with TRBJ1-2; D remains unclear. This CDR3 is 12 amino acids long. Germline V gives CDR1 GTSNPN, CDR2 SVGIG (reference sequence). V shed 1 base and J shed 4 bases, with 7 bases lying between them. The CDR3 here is CAWSAQRYGYTF. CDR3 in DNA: TGTGCCTGGAGTGCACAACGCTATGGCTACACCTTC. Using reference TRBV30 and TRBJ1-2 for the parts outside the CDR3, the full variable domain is SQTIHQWPATLVQPVGSPLSLECTVEGTSNPNLYWYRQAAGRGLQLLFYSVGIGQISSEVPQNLSASRPQDRQFILSSKKLLLSDSGFYLCAWSAQRYGYTFGSGTRLTVV.

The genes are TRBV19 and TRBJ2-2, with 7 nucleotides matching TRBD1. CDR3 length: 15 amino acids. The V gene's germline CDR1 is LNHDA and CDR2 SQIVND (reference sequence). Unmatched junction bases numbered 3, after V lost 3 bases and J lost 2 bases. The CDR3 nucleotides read TGTGCCAGTAGTATCAGGGGGATCAACACCGGGGAGCTGTTTTTT. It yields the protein CASSIRGINTGELFF.

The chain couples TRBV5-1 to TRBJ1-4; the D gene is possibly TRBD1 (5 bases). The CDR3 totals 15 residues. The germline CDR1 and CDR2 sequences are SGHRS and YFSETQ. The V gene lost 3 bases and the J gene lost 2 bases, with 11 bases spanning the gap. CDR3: CASSYQGSTNEKLFF. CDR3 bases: TGCGCCAGCAGCTACCAGGGATCTACTAATGAAAAACTGTTTTTT. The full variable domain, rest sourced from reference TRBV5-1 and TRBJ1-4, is KAGVTQTPRYLIKTRGQQVTLSCSPISGHRSVSWYQQTPGQGLQFLFEYFSETQRNKGNFPGRFSGRQFSNSRSEMNVSTLELGDSALYLCASSYQGSTNEKLFFGSGTQLSVL.

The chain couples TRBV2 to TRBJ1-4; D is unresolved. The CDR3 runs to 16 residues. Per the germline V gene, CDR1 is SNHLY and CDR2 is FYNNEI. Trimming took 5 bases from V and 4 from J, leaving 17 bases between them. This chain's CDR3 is CASSMSDTYDNEKLFF. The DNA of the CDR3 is TGTGCCAGCAGTATGTCAGACACCTATGATAATGAAAAACTGTTTTTT. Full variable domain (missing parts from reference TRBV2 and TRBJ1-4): EPEVTQTPSHQVTQMGQEVILRCVPISNHLYFYWYRQILGQKVEFLVSFYNNEISEKSEIFDDQFSVERPDGSNFTLKIRSTKLEDSAMYFCASSMSDTYDNEKLFFGSGTQLSVL.

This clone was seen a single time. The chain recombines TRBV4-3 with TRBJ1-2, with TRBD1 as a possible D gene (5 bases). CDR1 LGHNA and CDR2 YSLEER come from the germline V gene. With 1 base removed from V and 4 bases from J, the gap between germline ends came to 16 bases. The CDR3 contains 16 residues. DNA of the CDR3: TGCGCCAGCAGCCAAGGACTCTCGCAGGGTGGCTATGGCTACACCTTC. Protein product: CASSQGLSQGGYGYTF.

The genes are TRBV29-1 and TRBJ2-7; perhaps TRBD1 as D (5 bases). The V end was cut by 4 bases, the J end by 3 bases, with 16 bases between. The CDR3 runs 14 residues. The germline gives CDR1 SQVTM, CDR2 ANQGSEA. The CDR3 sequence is CSVVGQGDGYEQYF. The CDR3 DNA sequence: TGCAGCGTTGTGGGGCAAGGGGATGGCTACGAGCAGTACTTC.

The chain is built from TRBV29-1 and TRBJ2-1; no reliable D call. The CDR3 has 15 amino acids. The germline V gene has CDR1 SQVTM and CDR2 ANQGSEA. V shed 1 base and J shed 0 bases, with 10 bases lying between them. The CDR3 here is CSVEGRDSSYNEQFF. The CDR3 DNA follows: TGCAGCGTTGAAGGTCGTGACTCCTCCTACAATGAGCAGTTCTTC.

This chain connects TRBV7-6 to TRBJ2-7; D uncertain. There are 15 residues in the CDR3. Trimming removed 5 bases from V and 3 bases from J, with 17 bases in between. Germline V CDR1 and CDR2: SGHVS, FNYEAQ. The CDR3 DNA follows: TGTGCCAGCAGCCCCATCGTCTCGGGCTTCTACGAGCAGTACTTC. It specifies CASSPIVSGFYEQYF.

CDR3 coding DNA: TGTGCCAGCAGCTTACAAATCGAGGCATACTATGGCTACACCTTC. It specifies CASSLQIEAYYGYTF. V and J are TRBV13 and TRBJ1-2; no reliable D call. Germline V lookup: CDR1 PRHDT, CDR2 FYEKMQ (reference sequence). Trimming pared 2 bases from V and 3 bases from J, leaving 13 bases between. The CDR3 consists of 15 residues.

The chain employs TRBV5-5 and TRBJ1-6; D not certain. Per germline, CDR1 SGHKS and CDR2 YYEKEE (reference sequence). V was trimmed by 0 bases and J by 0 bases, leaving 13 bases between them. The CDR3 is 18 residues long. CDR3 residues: CASSLDNSPSSYNSPLHF. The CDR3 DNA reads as TGTGCCAGCAGCTTGGACAATTCGCCTAGCTCCTATAATTCACCCCTCCACTTT.

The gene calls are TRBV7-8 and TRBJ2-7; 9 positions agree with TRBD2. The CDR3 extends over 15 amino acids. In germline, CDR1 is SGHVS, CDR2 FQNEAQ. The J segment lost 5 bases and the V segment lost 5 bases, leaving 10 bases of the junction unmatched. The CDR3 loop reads CASSLVRLAGNEQYF. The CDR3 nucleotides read TGTGCCAGCAGCCTCGTCCGGCTAGCGGGGAACGAGCAGTACTTC.

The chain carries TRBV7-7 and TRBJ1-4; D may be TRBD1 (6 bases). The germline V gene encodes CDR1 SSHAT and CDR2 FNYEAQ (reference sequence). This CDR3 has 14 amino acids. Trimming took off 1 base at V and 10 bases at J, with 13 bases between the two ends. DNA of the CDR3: TGTGCCAGCAGCTTAGGGCAGATAGGGGGAAAACTGTTTTTT. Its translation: CASSLGQIGGKLFF.

CDR3 nucleotide sequence: TGTGCCAGCAGCCACCACCCATCTAGCGGGGGAGCCCAAGAGACCCAGTACTTC. Translated, it gives CASSHHPSSGGAQETQYF. This chain joins TRBV2 and TRBJ2-5, with TRBD2 identical over 10 bases. Per germline, CDR1 SNHLY and CDR2 FYNNEI. The ends lost 6 bases at V and 1 base at J; junction bases unmatched: 14. The CDR3 sequence is 18 residues long.

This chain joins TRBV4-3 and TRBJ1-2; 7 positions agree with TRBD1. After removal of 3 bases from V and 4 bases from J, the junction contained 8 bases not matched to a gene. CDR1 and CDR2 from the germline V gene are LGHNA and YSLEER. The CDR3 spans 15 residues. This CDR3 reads CASSQHIQGSYGYTF. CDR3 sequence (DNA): TGCGCCAGCAGCCAGCATATACAGGGGAGCTATGGCTACACCTTC.